The sequence of this T cell receptor beta chain was determined in a study of blood T cell repertoires in COVID-19. Overall study: Sites across the United States, Italy and Spain contributed samples from acute and convalescent COVID-19.

Authors' methods: Nucleated cell counts were estimated from reference gene primer amplification. Assay used: immunoSEQ multiplex PCR; TCRdb lists only in-frame clones, some missing. V and J calls and clone size are those listed in that table; D and trimming were worked out from the DNA. The sample lists under 250,000 clones; about 90% were seen once. Those enrolled in Seattle joined during active infection and were followed longitudinally afterward. The V end lost 6 bases, the J end lost 0 bases, and 18 bases lay between the germline ends. This CDR3 spans 16 amino acids. Per germline, CDR1 MDHEN and CDR2 SYDVKM.

The receptor was derived from a man in his sixties with COVID-19, enrolled during active disease. The chain couples TRBV28 to TRBJ2-7, with TRBD2 as a possible D gene (6 bases). The specimen sequenced was peripheral blood. The CDR3 is CASSRGGSGASYEQYF. CDR3 DNA sequence: TGTGCCAGCAGCCGAGGAGGGTCGGGTGCCTCCTACGAGCAGTACTTC.